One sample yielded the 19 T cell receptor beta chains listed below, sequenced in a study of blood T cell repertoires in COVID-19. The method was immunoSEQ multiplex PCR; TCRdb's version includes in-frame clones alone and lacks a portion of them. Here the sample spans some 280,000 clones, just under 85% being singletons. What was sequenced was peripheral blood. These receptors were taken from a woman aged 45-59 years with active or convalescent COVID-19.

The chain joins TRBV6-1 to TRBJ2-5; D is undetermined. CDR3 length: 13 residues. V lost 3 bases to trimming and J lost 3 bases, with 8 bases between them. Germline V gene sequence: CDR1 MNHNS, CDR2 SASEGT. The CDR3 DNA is TGTGCCAGCAGTGATTTGCGGAAAGAGACCCAGTACTTC. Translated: CASSDLRKETQYF.

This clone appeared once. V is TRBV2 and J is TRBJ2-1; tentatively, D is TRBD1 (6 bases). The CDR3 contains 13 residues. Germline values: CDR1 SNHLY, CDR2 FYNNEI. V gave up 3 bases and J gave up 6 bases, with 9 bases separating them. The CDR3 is CASSDYRVNEQFF. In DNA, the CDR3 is TGTGCCAGCAGTGATTACAGGGTCAATGAGCAGTTCTTC.

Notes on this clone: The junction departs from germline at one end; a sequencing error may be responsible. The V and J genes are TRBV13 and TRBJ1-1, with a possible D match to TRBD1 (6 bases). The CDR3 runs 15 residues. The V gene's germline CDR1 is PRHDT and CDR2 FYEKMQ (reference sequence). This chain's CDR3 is CASSVGQILNTEAFF. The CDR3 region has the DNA TGTGCCAGCAGCGTAGGACAGATCCTGAACACTGAAGCTTTCTTT.

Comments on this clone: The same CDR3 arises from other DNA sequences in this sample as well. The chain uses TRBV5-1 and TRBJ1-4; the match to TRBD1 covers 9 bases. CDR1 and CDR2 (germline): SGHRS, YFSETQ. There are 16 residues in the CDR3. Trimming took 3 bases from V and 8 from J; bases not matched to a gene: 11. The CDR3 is CASSSTPGQGREKLFF. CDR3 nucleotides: TGCGCCAGCAGCTCTACCCCGGGACAGGGACGCGAAAAACTGTTTTTT.

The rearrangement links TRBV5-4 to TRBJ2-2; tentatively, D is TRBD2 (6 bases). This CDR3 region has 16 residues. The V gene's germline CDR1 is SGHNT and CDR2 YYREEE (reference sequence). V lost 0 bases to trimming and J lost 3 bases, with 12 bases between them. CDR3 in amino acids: CASSLAIGRDTGELFF. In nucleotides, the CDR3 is TGTGCCAGCAGCTTGGCCATCGGGAGAGACACCGGGGAGCTGTTTTTT.

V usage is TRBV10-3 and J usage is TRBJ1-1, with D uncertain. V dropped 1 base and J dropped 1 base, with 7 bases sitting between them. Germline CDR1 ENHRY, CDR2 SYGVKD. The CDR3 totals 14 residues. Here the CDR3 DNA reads TGTGCCATCAGTGAGTGGGCAGCGAACACTGAAGCTTTCTTT. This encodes CAISEWAANTEAFF.

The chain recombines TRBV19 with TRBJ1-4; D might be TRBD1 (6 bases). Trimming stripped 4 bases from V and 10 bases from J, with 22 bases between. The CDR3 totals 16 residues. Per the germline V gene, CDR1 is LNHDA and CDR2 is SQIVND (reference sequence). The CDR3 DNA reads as TGTGCCAGTAGTACAAGCACAGGGCCGTCGTGGGGAAAACTGTTTTTT. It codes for CASSTSTGPSWGKLFF.

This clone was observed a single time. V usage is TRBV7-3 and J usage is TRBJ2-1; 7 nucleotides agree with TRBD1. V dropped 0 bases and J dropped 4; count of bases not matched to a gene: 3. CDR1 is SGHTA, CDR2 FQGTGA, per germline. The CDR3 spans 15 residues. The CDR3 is CASSLTGGGYNEQFF. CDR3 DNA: TGTGCCAGCAGCTTAACAGGGGGCGGTTACAATGAGCAGTTCTTC.

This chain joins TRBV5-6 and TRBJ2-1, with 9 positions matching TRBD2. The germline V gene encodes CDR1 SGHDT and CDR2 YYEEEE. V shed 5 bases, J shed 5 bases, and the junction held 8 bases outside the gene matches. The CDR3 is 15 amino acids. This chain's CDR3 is CASSFATSGHNEQFF. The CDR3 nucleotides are TGTGCCAGCAGTTTCGCGACTAGCGGCCACAATGAGCAGTTCTTC.

CDR3 DNA sequence: TGTGCCAGCTCACAAAGACAGGGGTTGGACACTGAAGCTTTCTTT. Amino acid sequence: CASSQRQGLDTEAFF. The gene calls are TRBV18 and TRBJ1-1; 8 bases agree with TRBD1. V shed 4 bases and J 3 bases; nucleotides not matched to a gene: 7. The CDR3 runs to 15 residues. The germline V gene has CDR1 KGHSH and CDR2 LQKENI.

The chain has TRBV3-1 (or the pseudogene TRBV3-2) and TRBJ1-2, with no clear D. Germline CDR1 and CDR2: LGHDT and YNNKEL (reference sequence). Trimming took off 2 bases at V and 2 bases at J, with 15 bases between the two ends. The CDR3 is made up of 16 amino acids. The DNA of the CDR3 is TGTGCCAGCAGCCAACAAAGTCTGAACCAGAACTATGGCTACACCTTC. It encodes CASSQQSLNQNYGYTF.

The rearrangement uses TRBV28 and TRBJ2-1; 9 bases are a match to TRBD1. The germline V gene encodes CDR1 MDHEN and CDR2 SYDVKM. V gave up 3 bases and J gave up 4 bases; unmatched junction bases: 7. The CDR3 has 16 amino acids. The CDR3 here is CASSFATGGRYNEQFF. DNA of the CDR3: TGTGCCAGCAGTTTCGCGACAGGGGGACGGTACAATGAGCAGTTCTTC.

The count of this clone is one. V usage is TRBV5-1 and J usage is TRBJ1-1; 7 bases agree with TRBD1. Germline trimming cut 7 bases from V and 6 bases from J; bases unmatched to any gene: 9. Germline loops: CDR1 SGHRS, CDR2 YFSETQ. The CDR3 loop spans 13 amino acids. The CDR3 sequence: CASSHGTAAEAFF. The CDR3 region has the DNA TGCGCCAGCTCCCACGGGACAGCCGCTGAAGCTTTCTTT.

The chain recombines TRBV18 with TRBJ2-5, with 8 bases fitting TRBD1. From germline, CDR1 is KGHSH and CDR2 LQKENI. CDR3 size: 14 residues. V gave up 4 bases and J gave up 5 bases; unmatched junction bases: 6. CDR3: CASSQRTGRETQYF. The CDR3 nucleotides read TGTGCCAGCTCACAACGGACAGGGAGGGAGACCCAGTACTTC.

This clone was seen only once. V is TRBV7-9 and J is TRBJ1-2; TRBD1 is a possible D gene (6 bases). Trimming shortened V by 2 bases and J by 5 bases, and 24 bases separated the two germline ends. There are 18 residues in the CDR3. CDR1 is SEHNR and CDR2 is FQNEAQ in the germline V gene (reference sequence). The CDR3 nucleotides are TGTGCCAGCAGCTTATTGGTGGGGGCGAGACGTTCCCAGTATGGCTACACCTTC. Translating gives CASSLLVGARRSQYGYTF.

The CDR3 region is CASSLNGGGTEAFF. CDR3 nucleotides: TGTGCCAGCTCACTGAACGGAGGAGGCACTGAAGCTTTCTTT. The J gene is TRBJ1-1, the V gene TRBV18; no clear D. The CDR3 has 14 amino acids. Germline V gene lookup returns CDR1 KGHSH and CDR2 LQKENI. The V gene lost 4 bases and the J gene lost 4 bases, with 13 bases spanning the gap.

CDR3 protein: CARGGTGGNEQYF. The DNA for the CDR3 is TGCGCCCGTGGGGGAACGGGGGGGAACGAGCAGTACTTC. The chain is built from TRBV10-2 and TRBJ2-7, with 8 bases that match TRBD2. After removal of 11 bases from V and 5 bases from J, the junction contained 11 bases not matched to a gene. The CDR3 totals 13 residues. CDR1 WSHSY and CDR2 SAAADI come from the germline V gene.

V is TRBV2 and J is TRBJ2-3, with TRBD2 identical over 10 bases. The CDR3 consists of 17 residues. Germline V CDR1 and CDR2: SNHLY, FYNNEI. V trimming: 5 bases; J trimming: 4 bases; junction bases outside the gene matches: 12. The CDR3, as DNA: TGTGCCAGCAGTCCTAGCCGCTCCAGCGGGAGGGCAGATACGCAGTATTTT. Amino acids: CASSPSRSSGRADTQYF.

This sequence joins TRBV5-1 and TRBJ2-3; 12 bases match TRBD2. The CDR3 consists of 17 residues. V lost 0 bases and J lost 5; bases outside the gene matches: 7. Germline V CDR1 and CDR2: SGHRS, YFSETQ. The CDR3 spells CASSLANPGLAGDTQYF. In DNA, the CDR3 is TGCGCCAGCAGCTTGGCCAACCCGGGACTAGCGGGAGATACGCAGTATTTT.